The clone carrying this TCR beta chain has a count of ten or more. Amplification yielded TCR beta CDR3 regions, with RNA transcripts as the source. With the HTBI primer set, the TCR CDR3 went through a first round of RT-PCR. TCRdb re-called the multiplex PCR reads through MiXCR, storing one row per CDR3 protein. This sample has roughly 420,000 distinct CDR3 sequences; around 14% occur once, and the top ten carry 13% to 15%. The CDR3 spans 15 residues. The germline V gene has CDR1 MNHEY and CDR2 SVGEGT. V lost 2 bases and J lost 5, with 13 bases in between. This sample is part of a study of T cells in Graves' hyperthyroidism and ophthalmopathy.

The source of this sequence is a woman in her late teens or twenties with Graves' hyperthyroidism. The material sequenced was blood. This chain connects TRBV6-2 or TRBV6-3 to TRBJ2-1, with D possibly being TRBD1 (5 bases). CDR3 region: CASSYAYRLNNEQFF. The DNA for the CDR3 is TGTGCCAGCAGTTACGCCTACAGGTTAAACAATGAGCAGTTCTTC.